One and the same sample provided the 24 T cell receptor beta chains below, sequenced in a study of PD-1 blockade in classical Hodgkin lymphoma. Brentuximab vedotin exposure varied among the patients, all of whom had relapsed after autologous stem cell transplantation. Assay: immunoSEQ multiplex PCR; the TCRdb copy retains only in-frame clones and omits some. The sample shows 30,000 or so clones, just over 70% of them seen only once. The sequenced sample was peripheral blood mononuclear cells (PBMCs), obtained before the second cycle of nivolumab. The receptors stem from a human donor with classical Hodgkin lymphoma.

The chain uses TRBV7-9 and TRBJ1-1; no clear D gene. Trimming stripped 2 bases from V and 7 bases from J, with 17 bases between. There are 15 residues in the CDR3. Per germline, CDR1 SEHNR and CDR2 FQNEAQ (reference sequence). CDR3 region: CASSLSTAKNREAFF. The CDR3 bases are TGTGCCAGCAGCTTAAGTACAGCCAAAAACCGTGAAGCTTTCTTT. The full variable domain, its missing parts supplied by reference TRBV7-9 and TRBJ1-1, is DTGVSQNPRHKITKRGQNVTFRCDPISEHNRLYWYRQTLGQGPEFLTYFQNEAQLEKSRLLSDRFSAERPKGSFSTLEIQRTEQGDSAMYLCASSLSTAKNREAFFGQGTRLTVV.

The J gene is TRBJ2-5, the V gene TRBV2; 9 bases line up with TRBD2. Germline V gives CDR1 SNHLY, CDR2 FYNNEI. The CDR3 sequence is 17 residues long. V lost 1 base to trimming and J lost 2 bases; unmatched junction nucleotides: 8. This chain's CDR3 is CASSEGWRGGRQETQYF. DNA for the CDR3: TGTGCCAGCAGTGAAGGTTGGCGGGGGGGCCGTCAAGAGACCCAGTACTTC.

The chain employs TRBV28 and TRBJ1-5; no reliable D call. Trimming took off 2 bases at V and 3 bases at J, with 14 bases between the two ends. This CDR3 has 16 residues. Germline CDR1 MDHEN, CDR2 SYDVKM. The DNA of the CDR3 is TGTGCCAGCAGTTTACCGTACGGGGTTCCCAATCAGCCCCAGCATTTT. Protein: CASSLPYGVPNQPQHF.

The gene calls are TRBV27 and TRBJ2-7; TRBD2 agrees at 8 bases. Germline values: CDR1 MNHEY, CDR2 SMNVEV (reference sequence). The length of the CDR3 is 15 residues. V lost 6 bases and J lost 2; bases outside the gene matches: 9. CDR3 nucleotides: TGTGCCAGCAGAGAACTAGCGGATGGGCCCTACGAGCAGTACTTC. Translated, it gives CASRELADGPYEQYF.

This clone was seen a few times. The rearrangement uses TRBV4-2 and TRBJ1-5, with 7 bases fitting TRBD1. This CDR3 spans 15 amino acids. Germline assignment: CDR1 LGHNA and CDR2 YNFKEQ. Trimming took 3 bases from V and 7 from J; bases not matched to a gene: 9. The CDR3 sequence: CASSHMTGTNQPQHF. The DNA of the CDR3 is TGTGCCAGCAGCCACATGACAGGGACAAACCAGCCCCAGCATTTT.

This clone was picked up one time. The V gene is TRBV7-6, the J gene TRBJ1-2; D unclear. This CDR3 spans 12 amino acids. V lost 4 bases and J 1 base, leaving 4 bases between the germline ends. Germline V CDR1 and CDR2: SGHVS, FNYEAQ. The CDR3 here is CASSSRNYGYTF. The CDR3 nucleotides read TGTGCCAGCAGCTCCCGTAACTATGGCTACACCTTC.

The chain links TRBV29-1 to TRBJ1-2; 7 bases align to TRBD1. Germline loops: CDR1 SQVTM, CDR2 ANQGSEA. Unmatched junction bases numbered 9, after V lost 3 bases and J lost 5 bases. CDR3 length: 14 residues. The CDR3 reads CSVESGTARYGYTF. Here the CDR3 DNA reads TGCAGCGTTGAGAGCGGGACAGCGAGATATGGCTACACCTTC.

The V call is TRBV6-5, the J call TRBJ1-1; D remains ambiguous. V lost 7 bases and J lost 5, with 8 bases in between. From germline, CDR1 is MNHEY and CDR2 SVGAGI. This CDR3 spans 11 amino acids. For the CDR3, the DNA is TGTGCCAGCATCCGAGGGACTGAAGCTTTCTTT. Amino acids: CASIRGTEAFF.

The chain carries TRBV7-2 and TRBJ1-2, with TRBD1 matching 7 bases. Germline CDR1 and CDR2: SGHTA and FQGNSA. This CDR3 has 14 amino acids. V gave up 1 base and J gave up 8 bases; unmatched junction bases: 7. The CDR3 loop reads CASSLEQGLGGYTF. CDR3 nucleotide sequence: TGTGCCAGCAGCTTAGAACAGGGGCTCGGCGGCTACACCTTC.

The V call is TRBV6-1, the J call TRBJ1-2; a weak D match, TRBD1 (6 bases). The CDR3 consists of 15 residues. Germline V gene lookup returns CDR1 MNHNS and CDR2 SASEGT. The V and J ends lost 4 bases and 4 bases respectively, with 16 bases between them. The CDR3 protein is CASSVQGWGVYGYTF. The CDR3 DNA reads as TGTGCCAGCAGTGTACAGGGTTGGGGTGTCTATGGCTACACCTTC.

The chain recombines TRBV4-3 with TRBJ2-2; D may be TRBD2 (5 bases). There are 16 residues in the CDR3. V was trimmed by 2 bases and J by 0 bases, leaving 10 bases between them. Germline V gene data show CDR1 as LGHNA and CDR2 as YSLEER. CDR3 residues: CASSQSLAANTGELFF. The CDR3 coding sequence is TGCGCCAGCAGCCAATCGCTAGCCGCGAACACCGGGGAGCTGTTTTTT.

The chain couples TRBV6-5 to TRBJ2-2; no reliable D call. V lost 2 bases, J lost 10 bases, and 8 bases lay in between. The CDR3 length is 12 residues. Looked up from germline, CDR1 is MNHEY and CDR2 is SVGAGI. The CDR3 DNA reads TGTGCCAGCAGTTACCCTGGGGAGGAGCTGTTTTTT. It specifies CASSYPGEELFF.

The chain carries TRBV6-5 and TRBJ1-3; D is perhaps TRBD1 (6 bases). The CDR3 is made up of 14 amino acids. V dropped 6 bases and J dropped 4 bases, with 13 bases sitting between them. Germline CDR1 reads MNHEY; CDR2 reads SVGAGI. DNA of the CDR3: TGTGCCAGCAGAAAACAGGGTGCGGGAAACACCATATATTTT. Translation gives CASRKQGAGNTIYF.

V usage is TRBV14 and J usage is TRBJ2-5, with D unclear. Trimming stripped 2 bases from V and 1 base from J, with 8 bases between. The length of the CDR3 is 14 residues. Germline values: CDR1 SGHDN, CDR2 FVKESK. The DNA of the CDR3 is TGTGCCAGCAGCCAAAATCTAGTCCAAGAGACCCAGTACTTC. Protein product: CASSQNLVQETQYF.

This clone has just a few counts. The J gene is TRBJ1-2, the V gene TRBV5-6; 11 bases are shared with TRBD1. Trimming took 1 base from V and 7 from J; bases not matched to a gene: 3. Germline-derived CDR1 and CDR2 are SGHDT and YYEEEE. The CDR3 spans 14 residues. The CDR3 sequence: CASSLYGTGGGYTF. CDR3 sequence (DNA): TGTGCCAGCAGCTTGTACGGGACAGGGGGTGGCTACACCTTC.

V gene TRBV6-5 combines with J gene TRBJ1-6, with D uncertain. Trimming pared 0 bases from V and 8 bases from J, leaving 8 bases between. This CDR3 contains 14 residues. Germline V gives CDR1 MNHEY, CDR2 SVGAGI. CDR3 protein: CASSYSRRYSPLHF. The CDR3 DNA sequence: TGTGCCAGCAGTTACTCGAGGCGTTATTCACCCCTCCACTTT.

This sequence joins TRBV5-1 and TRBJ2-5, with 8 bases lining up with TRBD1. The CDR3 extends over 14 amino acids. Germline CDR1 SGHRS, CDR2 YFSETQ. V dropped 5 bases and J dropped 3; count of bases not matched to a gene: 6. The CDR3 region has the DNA TGCGCCAGCAGTATTCAGGGGGCCGAAGAGACCCAGTACTTC. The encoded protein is CASSIQGAEETQYF.

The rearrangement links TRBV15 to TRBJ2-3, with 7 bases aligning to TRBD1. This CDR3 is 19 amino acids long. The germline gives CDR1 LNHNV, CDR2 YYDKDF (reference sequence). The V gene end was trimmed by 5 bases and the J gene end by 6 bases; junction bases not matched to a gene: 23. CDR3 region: CATSPRGRLLTGSQDTQYF. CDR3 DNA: TGTGCCACCAGCCCAAGGGGGCGGCTCCTTACCGGTTCTCAGGATACGCAGTATTTT.

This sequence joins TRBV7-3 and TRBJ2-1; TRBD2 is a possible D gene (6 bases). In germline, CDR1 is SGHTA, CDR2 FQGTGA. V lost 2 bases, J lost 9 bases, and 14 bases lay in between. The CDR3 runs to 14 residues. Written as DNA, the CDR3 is TGTGCCAGCAGCTTATCGGGAGTTTGGGGTGAGCAGTTCTTC. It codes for CASSLSGVWGEQFF.

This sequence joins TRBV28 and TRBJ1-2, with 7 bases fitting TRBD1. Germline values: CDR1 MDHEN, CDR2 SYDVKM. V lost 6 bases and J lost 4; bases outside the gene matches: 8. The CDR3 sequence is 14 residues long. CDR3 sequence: CASSLDRVGYGYTF. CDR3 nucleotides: TGTGCCAGCAGCCTCGACAGGGTAGGCTATGGCTACACCTTC.

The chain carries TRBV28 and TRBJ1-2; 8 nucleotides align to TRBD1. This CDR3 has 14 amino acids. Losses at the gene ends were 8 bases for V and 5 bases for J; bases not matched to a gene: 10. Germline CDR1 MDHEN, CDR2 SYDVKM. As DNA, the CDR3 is TGTGCCAGCTCCAAAGGACAGGGAGGGTATGGCTACACCTTC. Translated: CASSKGQGGYGYTF.

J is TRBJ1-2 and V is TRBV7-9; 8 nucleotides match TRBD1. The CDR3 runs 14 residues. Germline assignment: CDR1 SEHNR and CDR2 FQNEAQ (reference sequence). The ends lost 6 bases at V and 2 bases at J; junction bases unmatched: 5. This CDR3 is CASSFQGANYGYTF. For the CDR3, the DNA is TGTGCCAGCAGTTTTCAGGGGGCGAACTATGGCTACACCTTC. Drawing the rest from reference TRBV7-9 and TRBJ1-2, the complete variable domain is DTGVSQNPRHKITKRGQNVTFRCDPISEHNRLYWYRQTLGQGPEFLTYFQNEAQLEKSRLLSDRFSAERPKGSFSTLEIQRTEQGDSAMYLCASSFQGANYGYTFGSGTRLTVV.

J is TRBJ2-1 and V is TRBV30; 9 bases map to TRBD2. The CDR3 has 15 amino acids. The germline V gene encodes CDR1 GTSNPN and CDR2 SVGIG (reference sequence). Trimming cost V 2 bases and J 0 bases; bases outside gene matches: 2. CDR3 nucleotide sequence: TGTGCCTGGAGTCTTAGCGGGAGCTCCTACAATGAGCAGTTCTTC. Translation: CAWSLSGSSYNEQFF.

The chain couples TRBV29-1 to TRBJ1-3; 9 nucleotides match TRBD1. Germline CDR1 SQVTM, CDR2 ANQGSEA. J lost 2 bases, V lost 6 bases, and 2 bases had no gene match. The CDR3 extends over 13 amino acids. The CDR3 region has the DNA TGCAGCGTCCGACAGGGGGCTGGAAACACCATATATTTT. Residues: CSVRQGAGNTIYF.